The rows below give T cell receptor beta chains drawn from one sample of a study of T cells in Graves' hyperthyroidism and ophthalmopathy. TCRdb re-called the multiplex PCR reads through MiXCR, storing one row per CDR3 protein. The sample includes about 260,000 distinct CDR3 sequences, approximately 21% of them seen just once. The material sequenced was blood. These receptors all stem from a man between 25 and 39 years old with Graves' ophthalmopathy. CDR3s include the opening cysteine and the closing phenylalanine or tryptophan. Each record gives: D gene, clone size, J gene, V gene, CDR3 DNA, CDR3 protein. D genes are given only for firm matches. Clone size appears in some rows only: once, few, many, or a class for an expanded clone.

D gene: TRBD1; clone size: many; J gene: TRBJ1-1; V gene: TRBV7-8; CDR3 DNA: TGTGCCAGCAGCCCGCCGGACAGGGGCACTGAAGCTTTCTTT; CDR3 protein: CASSPPDRGTEAFF
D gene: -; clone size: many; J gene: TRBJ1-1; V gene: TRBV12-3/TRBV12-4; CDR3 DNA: TGTGCCAGCAGTCTTCATATCGCTGAAGCTTTCTTT; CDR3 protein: CASSLHIAEAFF
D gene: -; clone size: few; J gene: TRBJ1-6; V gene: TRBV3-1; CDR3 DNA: TGTGCCAGCAGCCAAAACCCTGTAAATGGAAATTCACCCCTCCACTTT; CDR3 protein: CASSQNPVNGNSPLHF
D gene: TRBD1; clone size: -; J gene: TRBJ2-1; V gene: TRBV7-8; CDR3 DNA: TGTGCCAGCAGCTTTCACCCGGGACAGGGGGTCTACAATGAGCAGTTCTTC; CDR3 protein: CASSFHPGQGVYNEQFF
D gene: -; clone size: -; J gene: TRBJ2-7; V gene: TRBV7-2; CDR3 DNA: TGTGCCAGCAGCCCCTACATCTTTTCCGAGCAGTACTTC; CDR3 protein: CASSPYIFSEQYF
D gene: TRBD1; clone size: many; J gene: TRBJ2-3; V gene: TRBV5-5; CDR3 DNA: TGTGCCAGCAGCTCGATGGAACAGGGGAACCCTACAGATACGCAGTATTTT; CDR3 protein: CASSSMEQGNPTDTQYF
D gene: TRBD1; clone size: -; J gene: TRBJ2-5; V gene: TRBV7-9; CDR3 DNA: TGTGCCAGCAGCTCTCGACAGGGTATGGGGACACAAGAGACCCAGTACTTC; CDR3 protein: CASSSRQGMGTQETQYF
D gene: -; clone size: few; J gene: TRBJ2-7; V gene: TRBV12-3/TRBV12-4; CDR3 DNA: TGTGCCAGCAGTGACCGGGAACGCTCCTACGAGCAGTACTTC; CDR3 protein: CASSDRERSYEQYF
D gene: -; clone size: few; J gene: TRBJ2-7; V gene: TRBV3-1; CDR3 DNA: TGTGCCAGCAGCCAAAACACCGTCTACGAGCAGTACTTC; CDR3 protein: CASSQNTVYEQYF
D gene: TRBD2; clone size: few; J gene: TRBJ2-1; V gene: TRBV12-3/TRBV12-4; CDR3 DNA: TGTGCCAGCAGCCCCAACCGGGCTAGCGGATACAATGAGCAGTTCTTC; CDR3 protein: CASSPNRASGYNEQFF
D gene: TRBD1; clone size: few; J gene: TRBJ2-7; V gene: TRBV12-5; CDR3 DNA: TGTGCTAGTGGTTTTGCACTCCGGGACAGGGCTGGCGAGCAGTACTTC; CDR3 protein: CASGFALRDRAGEQYF
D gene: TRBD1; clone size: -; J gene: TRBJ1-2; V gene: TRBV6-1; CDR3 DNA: TGTGCCAGCACCCCGAAACAGGGGGCTCAAGGCTACACCTTC; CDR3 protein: CASTPKQGAQGYTF
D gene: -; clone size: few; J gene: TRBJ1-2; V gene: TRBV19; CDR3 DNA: TGTGCCAGTAGGCGAACAGCAGACTATGGCTACACCTTC; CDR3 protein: CASRRTADYGYTF
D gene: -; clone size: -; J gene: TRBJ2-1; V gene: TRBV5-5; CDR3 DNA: TGTGCCAGCAGTCATACGGTCCCGGAGCAGTTCTTC; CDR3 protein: CASSHTVPEQFF
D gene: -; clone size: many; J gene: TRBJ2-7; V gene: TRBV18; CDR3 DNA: TGTGCCAGCTCACCACCGAACAGGGTGGACGAGCAGTACTTC; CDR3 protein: CASSPPNRVDEQYF
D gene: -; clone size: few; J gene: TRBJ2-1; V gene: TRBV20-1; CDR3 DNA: TGCAGTGCTAGCCTAAGGTCAACCTTCGATGAGCAGTTCTTC; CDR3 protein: CSASLRSTFDEQFF
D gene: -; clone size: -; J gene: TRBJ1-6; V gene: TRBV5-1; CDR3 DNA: TGCGCCAGCAGCTTGGGGCGGGGGTCACCCCTCCACTTT; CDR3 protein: CASSLGRGSPLHF
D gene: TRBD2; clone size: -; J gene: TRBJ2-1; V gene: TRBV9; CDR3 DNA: TGTGCCAGCAGCGTAGAGGGGACTAGCGGGAGGTATGAGCAGTTCTTC; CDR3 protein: CASSVEGTSGRYEQFF
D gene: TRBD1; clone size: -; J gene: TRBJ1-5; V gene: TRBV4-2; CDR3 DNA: TGTGCCAGCAGCCAAGGACAGGGGGATGATCAGCCCCAGCATTTT; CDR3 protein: CASSQGQGDDQPQHF
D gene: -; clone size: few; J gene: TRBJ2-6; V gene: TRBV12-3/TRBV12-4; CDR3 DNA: TGTGCCAGCAGCCCGTTTCTGTCCGGGGCCAACGTCCTGACTTTC; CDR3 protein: CASSPFLSGANVLTF
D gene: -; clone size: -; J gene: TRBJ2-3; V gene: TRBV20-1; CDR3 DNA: TGCAGTGCTGAAATAGGGGCCTCTGCGCAGTATTTT; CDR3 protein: CSAEIGASAQYF
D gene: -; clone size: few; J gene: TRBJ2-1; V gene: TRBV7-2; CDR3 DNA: TGTGCCAGCAGCTTAGCAACTAGGGTAGAGCAGTTCTTC; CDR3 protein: CASSLATRVEQFF
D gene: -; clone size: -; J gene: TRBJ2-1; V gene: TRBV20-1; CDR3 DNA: TGCAGTGCTAGAGCCCCCGGAAGCATACCGTCAGGGTTCTTC; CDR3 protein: CSARAPGSIPSGFF
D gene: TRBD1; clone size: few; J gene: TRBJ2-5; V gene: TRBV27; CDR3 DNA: TGTGCCAGCACAGACAGGGAGGAGACCCAGTACTTC; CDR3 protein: CASTDREETQYF
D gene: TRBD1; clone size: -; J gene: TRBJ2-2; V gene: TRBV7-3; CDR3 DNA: TGTGCCAGCAGCCCCCGGACAGGGGGACCCGGGGAGCTGTTTTTT; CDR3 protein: CASSPRTGGPGELFF
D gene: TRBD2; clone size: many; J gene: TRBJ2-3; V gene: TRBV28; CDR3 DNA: TGTGCCAGCAGTTTAAGCGGAGCGGGAGGTTTTAATACGCAGTATTTT; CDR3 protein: CASSLSGAGGFNTQYF
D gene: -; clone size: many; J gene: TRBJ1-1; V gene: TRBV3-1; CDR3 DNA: TGTGCCAGCAGCCAGGGACTCGAGAACACTGAAGCTTTCTTT; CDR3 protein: CASSQGLENTEAFF
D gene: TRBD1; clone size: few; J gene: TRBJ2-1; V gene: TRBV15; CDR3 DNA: TGTGCCACCAGCTCTCACGGGACAGGGGACAATGAGCAGTTCTTC; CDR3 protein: CATSSHGTGDNEQFF
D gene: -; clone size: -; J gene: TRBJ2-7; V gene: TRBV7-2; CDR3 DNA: TGTGCCAGCAGCTTAAACGTCTACGAGCAGTACTTC; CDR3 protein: CASSLNVYEQYF
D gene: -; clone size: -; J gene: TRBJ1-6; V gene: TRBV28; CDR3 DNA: TGTGCCACCGGCACTGGCTATAATTCACCCCTCCACTTT; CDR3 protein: CATGTGYNSPLHF
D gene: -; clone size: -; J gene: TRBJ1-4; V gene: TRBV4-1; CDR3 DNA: TGCGCCAGCAGCCAAGATTATGGACCTTCTAATGAAAAACTGTTTTTT; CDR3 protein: CASSQDYGPSNEKLFF
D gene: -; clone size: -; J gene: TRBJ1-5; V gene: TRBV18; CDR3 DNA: TGTGCCAGCTCACCATCGGTGGGGGCCGGTCAGCCCCAGCATTTT; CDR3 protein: CASSPSVGAGQPQHF
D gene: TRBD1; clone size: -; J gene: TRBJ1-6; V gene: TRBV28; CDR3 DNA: TGTGCCAGCAGTTTGACAGGGGCGAATTCACCCCTCCACTTT; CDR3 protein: CASSLTGANSPLHF
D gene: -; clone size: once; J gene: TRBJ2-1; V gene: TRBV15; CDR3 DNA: TGTGCCACCAGCAAAACTGGTAGTAGCGGAACCAATGGGCAGTTCTTC; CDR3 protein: CATSKTGSSGTNGQFF
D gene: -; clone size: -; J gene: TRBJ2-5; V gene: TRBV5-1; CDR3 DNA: TGCGCCAGCGCCGGCAGGACCCAGTACTTC; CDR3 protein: CASAGRTQYF
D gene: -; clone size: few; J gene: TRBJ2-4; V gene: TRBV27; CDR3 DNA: TGTGCCAGCAGCCCGATGACGGGGCCCAAAAACATTCAGTACTTC; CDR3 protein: CASSPMTGPKNIQYF
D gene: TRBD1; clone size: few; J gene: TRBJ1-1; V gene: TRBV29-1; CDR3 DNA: TGCAGCGTTGAAACTCGGACAGGGTTCGCTTTCTTT; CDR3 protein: CSVETRTGFAFF
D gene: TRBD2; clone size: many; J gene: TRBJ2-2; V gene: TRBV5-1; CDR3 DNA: TGCGCCAGCAGCTTGGAAGCGGGAGGGCCTGGCACCGGGGAGCTGTTTTTT; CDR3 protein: CASSLEAGGPGTGELFF
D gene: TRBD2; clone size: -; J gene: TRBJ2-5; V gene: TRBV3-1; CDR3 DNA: TGTGCCAGCAGCTTAGGAGCGGGAGGGCCGCGGTATGAGACCCAGTACTTC; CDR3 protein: CASSLGAGGPRYETQYF
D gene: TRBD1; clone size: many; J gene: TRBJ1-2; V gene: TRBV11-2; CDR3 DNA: TGTGCCAGCAGCTCCCCCACCCGGTGGGACAGGGAAGGCTACACCTTC; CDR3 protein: CASSSPTRWDREGYTF
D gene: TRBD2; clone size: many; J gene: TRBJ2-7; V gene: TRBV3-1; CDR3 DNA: TGTGCCAGCAGCCAAGAACGGAGCGGGAGGGCCCGGGAGCAGTACTTC; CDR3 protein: CASSQERSGRAREQYF
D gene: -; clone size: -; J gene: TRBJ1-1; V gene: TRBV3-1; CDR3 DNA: TGTGCCAGCAGCCAACTTTTGGCTAGTAATGAAGCTTTCTTT; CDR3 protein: CASSQLLASNEAFF